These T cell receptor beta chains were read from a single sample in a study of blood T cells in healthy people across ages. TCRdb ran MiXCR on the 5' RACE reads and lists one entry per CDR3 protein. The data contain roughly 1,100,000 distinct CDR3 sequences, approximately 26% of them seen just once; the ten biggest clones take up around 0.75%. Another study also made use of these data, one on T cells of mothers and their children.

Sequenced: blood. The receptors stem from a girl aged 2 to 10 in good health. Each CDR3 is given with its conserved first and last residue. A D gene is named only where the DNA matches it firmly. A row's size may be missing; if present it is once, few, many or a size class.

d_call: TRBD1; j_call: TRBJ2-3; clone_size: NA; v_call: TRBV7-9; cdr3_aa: CASSRTGTASTDTQYF; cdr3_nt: TGTGCCAGCAGCCGGACCGGGACAGCTAGCACAGATACGCAGTATTTT
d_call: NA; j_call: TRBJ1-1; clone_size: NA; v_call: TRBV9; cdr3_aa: CASSVRHTNTEAFF; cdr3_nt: TGTGCCAGCAGCGTCAGACACACGAACACTGAAGCTTTCTTT
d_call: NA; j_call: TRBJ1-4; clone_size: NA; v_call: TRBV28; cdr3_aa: CASRSPRVLNEKLFF; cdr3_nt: TGTGCCAGCAGATCCCCCCGGGTCCTTAATGAAAAACTGTTTTTT
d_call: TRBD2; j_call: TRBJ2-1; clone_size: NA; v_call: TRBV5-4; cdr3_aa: CASSFPGLAVNNEQFF; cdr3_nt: TGTGCCAGCAGCTTCCCGGGACTAGCGGTGAACAATGAGCAGTTCTTC
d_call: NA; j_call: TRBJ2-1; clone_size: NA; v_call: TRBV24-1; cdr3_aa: CATSDPQRVSYNEQFF; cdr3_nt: TGTGCCACCAGTGACCCCCAGAGGGTCTCCTACAATGAGCAGTTCTTC
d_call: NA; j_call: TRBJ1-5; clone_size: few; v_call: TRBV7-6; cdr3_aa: CASSLVPGNQPQHF; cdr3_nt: TGTGCCAGCAGCTTAGTTCCGGGGAACCAGCCCCAGCATTTT
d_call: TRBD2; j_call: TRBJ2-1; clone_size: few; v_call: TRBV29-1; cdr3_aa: CSVEREGRYNEQFF; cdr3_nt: TGCAGCGTTGAGAGGGAGGGGCGCTACAATGAGCAGTTCTTC
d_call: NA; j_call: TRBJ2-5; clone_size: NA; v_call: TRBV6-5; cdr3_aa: CASSYSDGETQYF; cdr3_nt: TGTGCCAGCAGTTACTCTGACGGAGAGACCCAGTACTTC
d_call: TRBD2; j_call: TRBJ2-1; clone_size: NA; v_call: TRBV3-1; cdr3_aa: CASSQAWGRSGLYNEQFF; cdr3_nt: TGTGCCAGCAGCCAAGCATGGGGCCGTAGCGGGCTATACAATGAGCAGTTCTTC
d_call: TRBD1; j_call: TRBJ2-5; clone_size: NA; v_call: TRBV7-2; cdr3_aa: CASSPARSTGGLQETQYF; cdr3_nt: TGTGCCAGCAGCCCCGCCCGTTCGACAGGGGGCCTCCAAGAGACCCAGTACTTC
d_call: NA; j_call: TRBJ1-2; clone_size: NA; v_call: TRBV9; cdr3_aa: CASSVEAGRRGRVAGYTF; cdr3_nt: TGTGCCAGCAGCGTAGAGGCCGGGCGGCGGGGGCGCGTCGCTGGCTACACCTTC
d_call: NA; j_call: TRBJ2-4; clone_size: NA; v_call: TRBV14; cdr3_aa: CASSSGRDEKNIQYF; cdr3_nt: TGTGCCAGCAGCTCAGGGCGGGACGAGAAAAACATTCAGTACTTC
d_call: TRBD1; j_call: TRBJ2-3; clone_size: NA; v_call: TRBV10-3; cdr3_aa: CATEGQGITDTQYF; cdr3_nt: TGTGCCACCGAGGGACAGGGGATCACAGATACGCAGTATTTT
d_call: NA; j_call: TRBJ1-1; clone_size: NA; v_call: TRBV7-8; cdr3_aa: CAIQGLNTEAFF; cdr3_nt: TGTGCCATCCAGGGCCTGAACACTGAAGCTTTCTTT
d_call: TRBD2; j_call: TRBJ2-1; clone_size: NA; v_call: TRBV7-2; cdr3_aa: CASSLAAGEGNEQFF; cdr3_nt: TGTGCCAGCAGCTTAGCGGCGGGAGAGGGAAATGAGCAGTTCTTC
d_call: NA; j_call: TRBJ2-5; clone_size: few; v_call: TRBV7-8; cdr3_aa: CASSFRPTGGETQYF; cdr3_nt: TGTGCCAGCAGCTTCCGACCGACTGGCGGAGAGACCCAGTACTTC
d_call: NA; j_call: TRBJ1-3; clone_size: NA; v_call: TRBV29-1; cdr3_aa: CSVAGGGYGNTIYF; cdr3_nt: TGCAGCGTTGCCGGCGGGGGCTACGGAAACACCATATATTTT
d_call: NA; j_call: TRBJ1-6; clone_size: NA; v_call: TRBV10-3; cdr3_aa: CAISDRGAKESPLHF; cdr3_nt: TGTGCCATCAGTGATAGGGGGGCTAAAGAATCACCCCTCCACTTT